The sequence of this TCR beta chain was determined in a study of synovial regulatory T cells in juvenile arthritis. Notes on this clone: Its antigen is still unknown.

The protocol was immunoSEQ multiplex PCR, while the TCRdb copy is restricted to in-frame clones and leaves out a portion. The sample includes approximately 10,000 clones. Donors were roughly eleven juvenile idiopathic arthritis patients with active disease, 3 polyarticular and 8 oligoarticular. Median disease duration was approximately seven years, range 0.2-19.1. General observations from the study: CDR3 overlap with synovial Tregs was higher for iaTregs than other blood Tregs. Compared with other blood Treg cells, inflammation-associated Treg cells had reduced TCR diversity.

The CDR3 has 17 residues. No DNA sequence was recorded. Germline V gene sequence: CDR1 SGHRS, CDR2 YFSETQ. The source is a donor aged 2-30 years with juvenile idiopathic arthritis. The source material was Treg cells from blood. Subset meaning: remaining (HLA-DR-negative) circulating blood Treg cells. The V call is TRBV5-1, the J call TRBJ2-7; lacking DNA, the TRBD2 call made by TCRdb goes unchecked. The CDR3 reads CASSLASRGLAVYEQYF.